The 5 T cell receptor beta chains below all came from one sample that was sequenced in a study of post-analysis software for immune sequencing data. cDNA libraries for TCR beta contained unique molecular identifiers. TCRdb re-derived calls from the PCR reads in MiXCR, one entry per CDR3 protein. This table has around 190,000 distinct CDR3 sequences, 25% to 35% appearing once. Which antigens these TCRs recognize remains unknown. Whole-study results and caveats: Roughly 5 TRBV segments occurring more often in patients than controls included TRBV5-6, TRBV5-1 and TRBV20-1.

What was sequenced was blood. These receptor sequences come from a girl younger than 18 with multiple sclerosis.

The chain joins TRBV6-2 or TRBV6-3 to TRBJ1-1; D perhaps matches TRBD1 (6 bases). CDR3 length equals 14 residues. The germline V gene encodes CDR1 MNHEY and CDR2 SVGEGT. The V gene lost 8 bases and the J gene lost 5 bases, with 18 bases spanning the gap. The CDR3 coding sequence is TGTGCCAGCCTCCCGGGCCCTACAGGGACTGAAGCTTTCTTT. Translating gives CASLPGPTGTEAFF.

The CDR3: CSALVLAGATGELFF. For the CDR3, the DNA is TGCAGTGCTCTTGTCCTAGCGGGGGCTACCGGGGAGCTGTTTTTT. The chain links TRBV20-1 to TRBJ2-2; TRBD2 agrees at 10 bases. V trimming: 5 bases; J trimming: 5 bases; junction bases outside the gene matches: 8. Germline V gene lookup returns CDR1 DFQATT and CDR2 SNEGSKA (reference sequence). The CDR3 is made up of 15 amino acids.

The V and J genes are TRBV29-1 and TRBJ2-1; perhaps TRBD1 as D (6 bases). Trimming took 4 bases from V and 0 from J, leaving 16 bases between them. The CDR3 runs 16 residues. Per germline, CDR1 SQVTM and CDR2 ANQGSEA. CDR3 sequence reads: CSVGQARGGSYNEQFF. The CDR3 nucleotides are TGCAGCGTTGGGCAAGCGAGAGGGGGCTCCTACAATGAGCAGTTCTTC.

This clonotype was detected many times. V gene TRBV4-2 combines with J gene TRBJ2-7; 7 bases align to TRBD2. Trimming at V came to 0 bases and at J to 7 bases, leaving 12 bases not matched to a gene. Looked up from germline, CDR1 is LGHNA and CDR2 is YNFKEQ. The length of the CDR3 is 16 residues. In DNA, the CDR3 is TGTGCCAGCAGCCAAGATTGGACCGCGGGAGCTCAAGAGCAGTACTTC. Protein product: CASSQDWTAGAQEQYF.

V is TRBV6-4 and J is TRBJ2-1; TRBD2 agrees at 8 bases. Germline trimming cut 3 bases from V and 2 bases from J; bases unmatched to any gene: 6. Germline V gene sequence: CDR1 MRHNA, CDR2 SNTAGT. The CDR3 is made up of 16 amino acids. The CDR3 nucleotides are TGTGCCAGCAGTGATCAAAGCGGGGGAACCTACAATGAGCAGTTCTTC. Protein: CASSDQSGGTYNEQFF.